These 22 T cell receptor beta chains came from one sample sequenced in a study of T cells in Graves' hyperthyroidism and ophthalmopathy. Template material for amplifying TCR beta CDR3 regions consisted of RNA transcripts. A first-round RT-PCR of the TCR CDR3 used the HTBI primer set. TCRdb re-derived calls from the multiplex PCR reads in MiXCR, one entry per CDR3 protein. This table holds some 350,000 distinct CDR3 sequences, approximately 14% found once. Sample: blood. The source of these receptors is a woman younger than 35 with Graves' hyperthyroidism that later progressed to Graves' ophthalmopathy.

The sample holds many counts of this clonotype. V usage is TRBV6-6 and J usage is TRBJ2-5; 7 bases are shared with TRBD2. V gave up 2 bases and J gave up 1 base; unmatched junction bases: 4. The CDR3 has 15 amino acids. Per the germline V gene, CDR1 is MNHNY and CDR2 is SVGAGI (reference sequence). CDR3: CASSYRLAVQETQYF. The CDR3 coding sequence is TGTGCCAGCAGTTACCGACTAGCAGTCCAAGAGACCCAGTACTTC.

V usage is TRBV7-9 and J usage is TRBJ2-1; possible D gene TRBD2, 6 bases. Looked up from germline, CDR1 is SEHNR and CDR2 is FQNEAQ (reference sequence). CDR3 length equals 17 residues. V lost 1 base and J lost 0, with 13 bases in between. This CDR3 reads CASSLDIVGSSYNEQFF. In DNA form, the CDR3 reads TGTGCCAGCAGCTTAGATATAGTCGGGAGCTCCTACAATGAGCAGTTCTTC.

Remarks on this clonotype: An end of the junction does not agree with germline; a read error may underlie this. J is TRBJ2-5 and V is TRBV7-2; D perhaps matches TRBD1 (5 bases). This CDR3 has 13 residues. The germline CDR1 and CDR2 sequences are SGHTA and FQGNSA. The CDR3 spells CASSLGGRVLKDF. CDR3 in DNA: TGTGCCAGCAGCTTAGGGGGCAGGGTCCTTAAGGACTTC.

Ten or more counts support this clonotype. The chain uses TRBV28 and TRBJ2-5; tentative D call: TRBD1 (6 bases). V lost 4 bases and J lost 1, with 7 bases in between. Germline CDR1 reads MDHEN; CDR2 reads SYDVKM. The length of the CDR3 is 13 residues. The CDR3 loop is CASSSGAQETQYF. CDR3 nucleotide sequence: TGTGCCAGCAGTTCAGGGGCCCAAGAGACCCAGTACTTC.

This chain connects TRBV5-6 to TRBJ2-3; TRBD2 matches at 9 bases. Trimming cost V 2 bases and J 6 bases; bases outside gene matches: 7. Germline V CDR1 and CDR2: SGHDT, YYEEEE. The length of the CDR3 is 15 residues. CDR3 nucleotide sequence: TGTGCCAGCAGCTTATATCTGCGGGAGGGGGATACGCAGTATTTT. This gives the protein CASSLYLREGDTQYF. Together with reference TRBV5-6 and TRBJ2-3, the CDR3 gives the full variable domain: DAGVTQSPTHLIKTRGQQVTLRCSPKSGHDTVSWYQQALGQGPQFIFQYYEEEERQRGNFPDRFSGHQFPNYSSELNVNALLLGDSALYLCASSLYLREGDTQYFGPGTRLTVL.

CDR3 protein: CASSQVGDRGDEQYF. As DNA, the CDR3 is TGTGCCAGCAGCCAAGTTGGGGACAGGGGGGACGAGCAGTACTTC. The chain recombines TRBV4-2 with TRBJ2-7; the match to TRBD1 covers 11 bases. V shed 1 base, J shed 5 bases, and the junction held 4 bases outside the gene matches. The CDR3 contains 15 residues. Germline assignment: CDR1 LGHNA and CDR2 YNFKEQ.

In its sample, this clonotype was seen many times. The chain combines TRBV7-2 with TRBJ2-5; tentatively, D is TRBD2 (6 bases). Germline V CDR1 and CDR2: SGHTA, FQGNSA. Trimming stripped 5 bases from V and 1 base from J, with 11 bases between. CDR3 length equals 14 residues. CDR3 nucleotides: TGTGCCAGCAGCCCGGGACTCTTCCAAGAGACCCAGTACTTC. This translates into CASSPGLFQETQYF.

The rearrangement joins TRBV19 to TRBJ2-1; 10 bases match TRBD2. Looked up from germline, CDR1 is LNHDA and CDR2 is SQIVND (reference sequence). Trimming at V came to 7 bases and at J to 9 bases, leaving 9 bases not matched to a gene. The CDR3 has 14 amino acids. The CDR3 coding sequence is TGTGCCAGTAACCCAGCGGGAGGGCCTGGTGAGCAGTTCTTC. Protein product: CASNPAGGPGEQFF. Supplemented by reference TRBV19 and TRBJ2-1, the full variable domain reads DGGITQSPKYLFRKEGQNVTLSCEQNLNHDAMYWYRQDPGQGLRLIYYSQIVNDFQKGDIAEGYSVSREKKESFPLTVTSAQKNPTAFYLCASNPAGGPGEQFFGPGTRLTVL.

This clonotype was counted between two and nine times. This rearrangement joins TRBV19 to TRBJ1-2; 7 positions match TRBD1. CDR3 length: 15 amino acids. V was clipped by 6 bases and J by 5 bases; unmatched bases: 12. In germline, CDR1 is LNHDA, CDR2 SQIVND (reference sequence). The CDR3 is CASSTTRDSPYGYTF. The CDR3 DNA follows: TGTGCCAGTAGCACAACTCGGGACAGTCCTTATGGCTACACCTTC.

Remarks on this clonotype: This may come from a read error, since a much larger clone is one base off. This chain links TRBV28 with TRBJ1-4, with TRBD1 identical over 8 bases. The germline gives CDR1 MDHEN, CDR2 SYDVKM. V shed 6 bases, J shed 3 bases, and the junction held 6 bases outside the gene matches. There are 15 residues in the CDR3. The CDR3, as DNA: TGTGCCAGCAGATCGGGACAGGCCCCTAATGAAAAACTGTTTTTT. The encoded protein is CASRSGQAPNEKLFF.

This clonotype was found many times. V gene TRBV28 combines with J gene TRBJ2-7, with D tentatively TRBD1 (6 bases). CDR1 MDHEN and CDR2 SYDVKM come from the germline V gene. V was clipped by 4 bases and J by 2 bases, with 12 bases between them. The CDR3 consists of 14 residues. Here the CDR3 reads CASSSRTAAYEQYF. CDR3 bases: TGTGCCAGCAGTTCACGGACAGCTGCCTACGAGCAGTACTTC.

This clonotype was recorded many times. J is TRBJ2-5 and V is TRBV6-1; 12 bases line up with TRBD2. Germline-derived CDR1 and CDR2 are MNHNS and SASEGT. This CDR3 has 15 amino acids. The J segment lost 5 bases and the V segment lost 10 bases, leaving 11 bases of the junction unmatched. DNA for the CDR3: TGTGCCACCCAAAAGACTAGCGGGAGATTGGAGACCCAGTACTTC. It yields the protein CATQKTSGRLETQYF.

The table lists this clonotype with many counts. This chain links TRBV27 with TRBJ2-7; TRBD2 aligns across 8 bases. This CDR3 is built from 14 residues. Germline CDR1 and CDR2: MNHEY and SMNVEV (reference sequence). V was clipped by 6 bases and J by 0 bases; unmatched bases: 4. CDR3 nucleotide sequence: TGTGCCAGCAGACGCGGGGGGAGCTCCTACGAGCAGTACTTC. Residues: CASRRGGSSYEQYF.

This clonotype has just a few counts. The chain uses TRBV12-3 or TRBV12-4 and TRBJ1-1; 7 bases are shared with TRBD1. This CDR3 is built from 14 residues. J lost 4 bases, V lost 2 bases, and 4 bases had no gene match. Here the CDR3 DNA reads TGTGCCAGCAGTTTACCGACAGGGCTCACTGAAGCTTTCTTT. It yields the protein CASSLPTGLTEAFF.

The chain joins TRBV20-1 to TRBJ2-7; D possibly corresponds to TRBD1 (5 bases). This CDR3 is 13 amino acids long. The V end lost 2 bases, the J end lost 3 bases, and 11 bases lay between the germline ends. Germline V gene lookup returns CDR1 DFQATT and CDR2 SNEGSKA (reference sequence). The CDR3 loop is CSARSGPLYEQYF. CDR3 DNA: TGCAGTGCTAGATCAGGGCCACTCTACGAGCAGTACTTC.

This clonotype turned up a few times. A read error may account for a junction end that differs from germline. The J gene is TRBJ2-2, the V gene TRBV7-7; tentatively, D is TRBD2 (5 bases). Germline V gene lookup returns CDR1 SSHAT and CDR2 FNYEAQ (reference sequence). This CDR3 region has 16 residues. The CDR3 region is CASSSTKGTNTGELFF. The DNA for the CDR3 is TGTGCTAGCAGCTCGACTAAAGGGACGAACACCGGGGAGCTGTTTTTT.

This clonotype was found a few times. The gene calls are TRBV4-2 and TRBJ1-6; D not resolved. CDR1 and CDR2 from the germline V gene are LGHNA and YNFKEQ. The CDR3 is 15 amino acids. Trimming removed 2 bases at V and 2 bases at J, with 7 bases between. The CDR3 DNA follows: TGTGCCAGCAGCCAAAGTATAACCTATAATTCACCCCTCCACTTT. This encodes CASSQSITYNSPLHF.

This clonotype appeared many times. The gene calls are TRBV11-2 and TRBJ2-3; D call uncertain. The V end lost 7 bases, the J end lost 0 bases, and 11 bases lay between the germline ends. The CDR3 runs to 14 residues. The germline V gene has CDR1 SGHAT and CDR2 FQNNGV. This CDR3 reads CASIQSSSTDTQYF. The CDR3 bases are TGTGCCAGCATCCAATCTTCCAGCACAGATACGCAGTATTTT.

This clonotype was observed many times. In nucleotides, the CDR3 is TGTGCCAGCGGTAACTACAATGAGCAGTTCTTC. It codes for CASGNYNEQFF. This sequence joins TRBV28 and TRBJ2-1; D is ambiguous. The CDR3 sequence is 11 residues long. Germline V gene data show CDR1 as MDHEN and CDR2 as SYDVKM. Trimming stripped 8 bases from V and 3 bases from J, with 5 bases between.

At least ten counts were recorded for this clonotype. The CDR3 region has the DNA TGTGCCAGCAGCTTAGGACCCAAAGGCTCCTACGAGCAGTACTTC. This sequence encodes CASSLGPKGSYEQYF. The V call is TRBV13, the J call TRBJ2-7; no clear D gene. The CDR3 is 15 amino acids. Trimming took off 0 bases at V and 0 bases at J, with 9 bases between the two ends. CDR1 and CDR2 (germline): PRHDT, FYEKMQ (reference sequence).

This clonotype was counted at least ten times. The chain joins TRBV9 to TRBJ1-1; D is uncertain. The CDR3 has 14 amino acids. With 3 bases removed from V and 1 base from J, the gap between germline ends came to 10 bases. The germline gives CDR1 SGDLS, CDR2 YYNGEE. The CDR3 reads CASSGPAPNTEAFF. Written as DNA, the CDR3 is TGTGCCAGCAGCGGGCCCGCGCCGAACACTGAAGCTTTCTTT.

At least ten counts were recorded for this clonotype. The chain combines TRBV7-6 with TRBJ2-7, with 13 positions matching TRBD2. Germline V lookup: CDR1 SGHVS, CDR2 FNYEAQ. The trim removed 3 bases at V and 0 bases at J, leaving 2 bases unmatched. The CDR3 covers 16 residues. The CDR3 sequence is CASSFRLAGGSYEQYF. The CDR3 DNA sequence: TGTGCCAGCAGCTTCAGACTAGCGGGAGGCTCCTACGAGCAGTACTTC.